Sequencing of this TCR beta chain was carried out in a study of blood T cell repertoires in COVID-19. Across the study: Italy, Spain and the United States were the sources of the convalescent and acute COVID-19 samples. T cells, B-cell-depleted T cells, or PBMCs supplied cDNA or gDNA.

Under the authors' procedure: Reference gene primer amplification gave nucleated cell count estimates. TCRdb's table, derived via immunoSEQ multiplex PCR, lists solely in-frame clones and lacks some. V, J and clone size are those of that table, while D and trimming were read from the DNA. The table has roughly 40,000 clones, around 86% seen once. V dropped 5 bases and J dropped 7; count of bases not matched to a gene: 18. Germline V gene data show CDR1 as MNHNY and CDR2 as SVGAGI (reference sequence). The CDR3 runs 18 residues. The sample taken for sequencing was peripheral blood. The chain recombines TRBV6-6 with TRBJ1-5, with TRBD1 matching over 9 bases. This TCR came from a human donor in a cohort sampled during active COVID-19. The CDR3 loop is CASSPSLTGTGKRQPQHF. The CDR3 coding sequence is TGTGCCAGCAGTCCAAGCTTAACCGGGACAGGGAAGAGACAGCCCCAGCATTTT.